This TCR beta chain was identified during a study of T-cell memory formation after mild COVID-19 (dated by TCRdb to the early 2020s). Describing the broader study: TCR sequence clusters from the two donors were found to be largely donor specific. In two donors, T-cell clones that expanded and contracted after mild COVID-19 were followed by sequencing TCRalpha and TCRbeta repertoires longitudinally. The cohort comprised two young, previously healthy adult volunteers, one female and one male.

CDR1 SGHAT and CDR2 FQNNGV are derived from the germline V gene. The CDR3 runs 13 residues from the cysteine to the phenylalanine. Only CDR3 DNA remains: 39 bases, in frame from the first base. Germline trimming: 3 bases from V, 11 bases from J; junction bases outside gene matches: 9. Worth noting for this clonotype: There is no known antigen for this receptor. Base qualities were left out, and no much larger clone turns up one base away.

Broader findings and caveats from the paper: The detection of some responding clones in pre-infection memory suggests that pre-existing cross-reactive memory T cells joined the SARS-CoV-2 response. Balanced CD4/CD8 phenotypes were observed for clones contracting from day 15 to 85, whereas a bias towards CD4+ was observed for a second wave of clones expanding from day 15 to 37. Contracting CD4+ clones appeared mostly in the CM and EM memory subsets, whereas CD8+ clones were enriched in EMRA. Only two mild cases were covered by the study, and larger cohorts that include severe cases with pre-infection samples were considered necessary. Whether the second-wave clones peaking on day 37 were SARS-CoV-2 specific was not confirmed.

The sequencer was an Illumina NovaSeq 6000. TCRalpha and TCRbeta cDNA libraries were built by 5'RACE with constant-segment primers, adding sample barcodes and unique molecular identifiers. RNA was extracted from every sample with Trizol reagent. Amplification of the libraries took two PCR steps, and the second step added a second sample barcode plus Illumina TruSeq adapters. Libraries were sequenced on an Illumina NovaSeq with 2 x 150 bp paired-end reads. As for the original processing: The reads were demultiplexed and collapsed into UMI-guided consensus sequences using migec v1.2.7. With mixcr v2.1.11, UMI consensuses were aligned to TRA and TRB V and J templates and assembled into clonotypes. A clonotype was counted as expanded or contracted only if both edgeR and NoisET called the change significant, with noise models trained on biological replicates. For edgeR calls, the thresholds were a false discovery rate-adjusted p below 0.01 and a log2 fold-change of 1. As an exploratory analysis of dynamics, PCA with hierarchical clustering was applied to max-normalized trajectories of the 1000 most abundant clonotypes. Each responding clone was given a CD4 or CD8 phenotype based on the CD4+ and CD8+ repertoires, which had been sequenced separately. TCRdb reworked the public reads: Q25 trimming with fastp, MiXCR clone assembly, productive beta chains retained. Under each unique CDR3 protein, matching rows form one entry showing the most common genes and DNA. Clone size and V and J calls follow TCRdb, not the original study. The sample yields roughly 600,000 distinct CDR3 sequences; around 17% were counted once. The top ten hold about 12% of the sample.

Ficoll-Paque density gradient centrifugation was used to isolate PBMCs. The sample consisted of PBMCs or a T cell subset sorted from them (not recorded which). The sequence was collected from an adult woman who had mild COVID-19 (a few samples of this study predate the infection). The sample titles of this study are shuffled in the database, so cell type and time point are left out; the donor was told from shared clones. The sequence joins TRBV11-2 to TRBJ1-1, with TRBD1 identical over 7 junction bases. The CDR3 reads CASSLHRGLRAFF. The nucleotides read TGTGCCAGCAGCTTGCACAGGGGCCTGAGGGCTTTCTTT.